There are a few counts of the clone carrying this T cell receptor beta chain. Its antigen remains unidentified. The read halts 3 residues ahead of the CDR3 end, with the missing end drawn from the germline J gene. This record belongs to a study of T cell clonality in common variable immunodeficiency. Study-level results: In common variable immunodeficiency, TCR beta chains reportedly carried fewer deletions and N-nucleotide insertions. What drives increased CVID clonality needs T cell subpopulation sequencing. Fewer TCRbeta clones were shared among CVID subjects than controls.

Patients had low serum IgG, IgA and/or IgM and specific antibody deficiency. This table comes from immunoSEQ multiplex PCR, and its TCRdb copy is limited to in-frame clones, with some not included. Listed for the sample are 16,000 or so clones, none seen a single time. CDR3 length equals 13 residues. V shed 5 bases and J 6 bases; nucleotides not matched to a gene: 7. Germline CDR1 SNHLY, CDR2 FYNNEI. The receptor comes from a human donor with common variable immunodeficiency. V usage is TRBV2 and J usage is TRBJ2-7; 7 nucleotides line up with TRBD1. What was sequenced was peripheral blood mononuclear cells. The CDR3 bases that were read are TGTGCCAGCAGTTGGGATGCAGGGGGCGAG. Translation gives CASSWDAGGE. The whole CDR3 protein is CASSWDAGGEQYF.